This entry lists 6 T cell receptor beta chains sequenced from one sample in a study of shared clonotypes between healthy human individuals (dated by TCRdb to 2018 to 2021). Library preparation was by the immunoSEQ multiplex PCR assay. What TCRdb holds here is the immuneACCESS table cut down to in-frame rearrangements. Part of the clones is not present; checked against another copy, under half of the missing clones reflect an unresolved V gene, and the others are unexplained. The sample table holds some 680,000 clones, of which 73% were seen once. The ten largest account for under 2% of the sample. The sequenced sample was memory CD4+ T cells sorted from blood. In the paper's terms, the cell subset or site label means: CD45RA-negative fraction. Every receptor here comes from a woman in her twenties or thirties in good health.

V usage is TRBV6-1 and J usage is TRBJ2-5; D may be TRBD2 (6 bases). CDR3 length: 15 residues. Germline V gives CDR1 MNHNS, CDR2 SASEGT. V was pared by 6 bases and J by 0 bases, with 14 bases between. CDR3 loop: CASSFHSGNQETQYF. DNA of the CDR3: TGTGCCAGCAGCTTCCATAGCGGAAACCAAGAGACCCAGTACTTC.

The rearrangement joins TRBV5-4 to TRBJ1-2; D remains ambiguous. Trimming removed 5 bases at V and 4 bases at J, with 12 bases between. The CDR3 loop spans 13 amino acids. Germline assignment: CDR1 SGHNT and CDR2 YYREEE (reference sequence). CDR3 coding DNA: TGTGCCAGCAGTTTTGGACTTTCCTATGGCTACACCTTC. It specifies CASSFGLSYGYTF.

The chain joins TRBV28 to TRBJ1-5, with D perhaps matching TRBD1 (5 bases). The CDR3 is 16 residues long. Germline CDR1 MDHEN, CDR2 SYDVKM. The V and J ends lost 4 bases and 2 bases respectively, with 15 bases between them. The CDR3, as DNA: TGTGCCAGCAGTTACCTTTTCCGGGGCGGCAATCAGCCCCAGCATTTT. It yields the protein CASSYLFRGGNQPQHF.

The V gene is TRBV7-6, the J gene TRBJ2-1, with 8 bases identical to TRBD2. The CDR3 length is 15 residues. Germline-derived CDR1 and CDR2 are SGHVS and FNYEAQ. The junction had 0 bases not matched to a gene; V was cut back by 2 bases and J by 0 bases. CDR3 loop: CASSLSGSSYNEQFF. The CDR3 DNA is TGTGCCAGCAGCTTAAGCGGGAGCTCCTACAATGAGCAGTTCTTC. Full variable domain (remainder filled in from reference TRBV7-6 and TRBJ2-1): GAGVSQSPRYKVTKRGQDVALRCDPISGHVSLYWYRQALGQGPEFLTYFNYEAQQDKSGLPNDRFSAERPEGSISTLTIQRTEQRDSAMYRCASSLSGSSYNEQFFGPGTRLTVL.

The chain joins TRBV27 to TRBJ2-6, with D possibly matching TRBD2 (7 bases). The length of the CDR3 is 16 residues. The germline CDR1 and CDR2 sequences are MNHEY and SMNVEV (reference sequence). V was shortened by 3 bases and J by 2 bases, with 11 bases between the two germline ends. CDR3 residues: CASSFWGGAGANVLTF. Here the CDR3 DNA reads TGTGCCAGCAGTTTCTGGGGGGGCGCTGGGGCCAACGTCCTGACTTTC.

This clone was seen only a few times. The rearrangement links TRBV2 to TRBJ2-7; D remains unclear. Germline V gene lookup returns CDR1 SNHLY and CDR2 FYNNEI. This CDR3 comprises 11 residues. With 2 bases removed from V and 10 bases from J, the gap between germline ends came to 9 bases. CDR3 bases: TGTGCCAGCAGTGAACAGTACAAACAGTACTTC. This codes for CASSEQYKQYF. The full variable domain, rest sourced from reference TRBV2 and TRBJ2-7, is EPEVTQTPSHQVTQMGQEVILRCVPISNHLYFYWYRQILGQKVEFLVSFYNNEISEKSEIFDDQFSVERPDGSNFTLKIRSTKLEDSAMYFCASSEQYKQYFGPGTRLTVT.